The 2 T cell receptor beta chains in this list originate from one sample, sequenced in a study of T cells in Graves' hyperthyroidism and ophthalmopathy. Template material for amplifying TCR beta CDR3 regions consisted of RNA transcripts. The primer set for the first-round RT-PCR of the TCR CDR3 was HTBI. TCRdb redid the calling of the multiplex PCR reads with MiXCR, one entry per CDR3 protein. The data show hundreds of thousands of distinct CDR3 sequences, nearly 45% seen once. The sample was peripheral blood or thyroid tissue (not recorded which). The receptors stem from an adult man with Graves' disease, either hyperthyroidism or ophthalmopathy (not recorded which).

As regards this clonotype: Just one base apart from a much larger clone, this may be a read error. J is TRBJ1-1 and V is TRBV29-1, with 7 positions matching TRBD1. Germline V gene sequence: CDR1 SQVTM, CDR2 ANQGSEA. This CDR3 comprises 12 residues. In DNA, the CDR3 is TGCGGCGGCCTTCAGGGGGGCACTGAAGCTTTCTTT. The encoded protein is CGGLQGGTEAFF.

The chain carries TRBV7-2 and TRBJ1-2; no clear D. Trimming left V 5 bases short and J 1 base short, with 11 bases between. The V gene's germline CDR1 is SGHTA and CDR2 FQGNSA. The CDR3 runs to 14 residues. The CDR3 loop is CASSRTPNNYGYTF. The DNA of the CDR3 is TGTGCCAGCAGCCGGACCCCTAATAACTATGGCTACACCTTC.